This TCR beta chain comes out of a study of T-cell reconstitution after alpha-beta-depleted transplantation in children. Broader study findings: It was reported that alpha-beta T cells came from several hundred expanded graft clones (about two months after transplant).

The V gene lost 4 bases and the J gene lost 5 bases, with 11 bases spanning the gap. Germline V lookup: CDR1 MGHDK, CDR2 SYGVNS. CDR3 length: 13 amino acids. The authors prepared the TCRbeta library with unique molecular identifiers. One entry per CDR3 protein results from TCRdb running MiXCR on the PCR reads. The table includes 550,000 to 800,000 distinct CDR3 sequences, roughly 14% detected once. In its sample, this clonotype was seen a few times. Its antigen remains unidentified. J is TRBJ2-5 and V is TRBV25-1; the D is unclear. The TCR comes from a girl aged 2-9 years with congenital amegakaryocytic thrombocytopenia, due to receive a stem cell transplant. Here the sequenced sample was PBMCs, taken before TCRalphabeta/CD19-depleted stem cell transplant. This CDR3 reads CASSVFAKETQYF. DNA of the CDR3: TGTGCCAGCAGTGTTTTCGCGAAGGAGACCCAGTACTTC.